This TCR beta chain was recovered during a study of Tregs in tolerant kidney transplant recipients. The repertoire was sequenced with immunoSEQ multiplex PCR; TCRdb's copy has only in-frame clones and lacks some. Listed are approximately 50,000 clones; roughly 0.8% falls within the top ten. The germline V gene encodes CDR1 SGHDT and CDR2 YYEEEE. CDR3 length: 14 residues. V lost 4 bases to trimming and J lost 2 bases, with 13 bases between them. Study-level points and caveats: Changing PCR primers prevented nucleotide comparison between some patients' samples.

On this clone: Its antigen remains unidentified. The read stops 3 residues short of the end of the CDR3; the missing end is completed from the germline J gene.

This TCR was sampled from a human donor who received a combined kidney and bone marrow transplant. This specimen consisted of CD4+ T cells from blood, obtained before the transplant. The genes are TRBV5-6 and TRBJ2-7; tentatively, D is TRBD1 (6 bases). CDR3 DNA, as far as it was read: TGTGCCAGCAGCACGCGGTGGGGGCCCTACGAG. This gives the protein CASSTRWGPYE. The whole CDR3 is CASSTRWGPYEQYF.